The clone carrying this T cell receptor beta chain was seen more than once but under ten times. The antigen is undetermined. The data stem from a study of T cell responses to AZD1222 COVID-19 vaccine. V lost 0 bases and J lost 6; bases outside the gene matches: 8. Per the germline V gene, CDR1 is SGHNT and CDR2 is YYREEE (reference sequence). This CDR3 comprises 16 residues. Study-level points and caveats: Unmutated variant regions are reportedly the target of nearly half of TCRs that are spike-specific. At baseline, seropositivity was found in only a handful of AZD1222 recipients.

The repertoire was sequenced with immunoSEQ multiplex PCR; TCRdb's copy has only in-frame clones and lacks some. The data contain 120,000 or so clones, approximately 94% of them seen just once; the ten biggest clones take up about 3%. The source is an adult who received the AZD1222 COVID-19 vaccine. The chain is built from TRBV5-4 and TRBJ2-3, with TRBD2 identical over 9 bases. The sample was peripheral blood, taken 28 days after the second AZD1222 dose. CDR3 coding DNA: TGTGCCAGCAGCTTGGATGGCGGGGGGGCCTGGGATACGCAGTATTTT. Encoded protein: CASSLDGGGAWDTQYF.